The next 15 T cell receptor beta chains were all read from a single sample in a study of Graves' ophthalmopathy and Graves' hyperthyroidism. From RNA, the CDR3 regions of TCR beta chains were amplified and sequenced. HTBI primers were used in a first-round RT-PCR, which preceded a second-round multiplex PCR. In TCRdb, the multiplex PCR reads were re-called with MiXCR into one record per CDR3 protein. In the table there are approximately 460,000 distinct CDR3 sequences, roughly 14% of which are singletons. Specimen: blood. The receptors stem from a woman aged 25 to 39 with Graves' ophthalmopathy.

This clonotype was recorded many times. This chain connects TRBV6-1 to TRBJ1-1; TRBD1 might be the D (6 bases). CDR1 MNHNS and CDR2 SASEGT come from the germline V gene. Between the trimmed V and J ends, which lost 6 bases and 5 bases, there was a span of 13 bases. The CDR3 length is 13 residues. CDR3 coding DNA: TGTGCCAGCAGGAAACCAGGGGAAACTGAAGCTTTCTTT. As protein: CASRKPGETEAFF.

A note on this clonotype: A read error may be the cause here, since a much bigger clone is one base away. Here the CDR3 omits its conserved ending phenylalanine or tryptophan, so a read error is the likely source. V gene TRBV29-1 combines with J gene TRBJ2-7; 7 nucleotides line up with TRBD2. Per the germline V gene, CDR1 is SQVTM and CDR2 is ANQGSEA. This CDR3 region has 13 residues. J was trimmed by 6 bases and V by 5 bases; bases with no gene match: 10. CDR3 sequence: CSVQEYREAEQYL. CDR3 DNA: TGCAGCGTTCAGGAGTATCGGGAGGCCGAGCAGTACCTC.

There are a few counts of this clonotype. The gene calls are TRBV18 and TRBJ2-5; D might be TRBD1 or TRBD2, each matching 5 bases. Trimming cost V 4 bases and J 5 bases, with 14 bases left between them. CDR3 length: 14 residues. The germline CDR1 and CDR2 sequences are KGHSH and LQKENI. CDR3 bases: TGTGCCAGCTCACTCCGGGACGGGGCCGAGACCCAGTACTTC. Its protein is CASSLRDGAETQYF.

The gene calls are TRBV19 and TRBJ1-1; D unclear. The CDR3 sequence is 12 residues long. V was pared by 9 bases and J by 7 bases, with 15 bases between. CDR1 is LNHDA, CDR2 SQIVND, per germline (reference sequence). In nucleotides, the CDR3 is TGTGCCAGCGAGATGATCTATGGTGAAGCTTTCTTT. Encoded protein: CASEMIYGEAFF.

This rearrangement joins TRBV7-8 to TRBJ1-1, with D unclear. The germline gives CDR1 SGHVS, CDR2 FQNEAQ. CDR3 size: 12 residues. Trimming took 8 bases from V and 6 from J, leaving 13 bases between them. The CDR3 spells CASFKVVAEAFF. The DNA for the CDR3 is TGTGCCAGCTTCAAGGTAGTAGCTGAAGCTTTCTTT.

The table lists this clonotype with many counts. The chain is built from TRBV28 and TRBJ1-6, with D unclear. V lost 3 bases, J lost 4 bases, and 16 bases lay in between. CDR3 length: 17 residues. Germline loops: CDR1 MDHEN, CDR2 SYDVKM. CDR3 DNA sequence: TGTGCCAGCAGTTTGAGATCCACGGGAACTTATAATTCACCCCTCCACTTT. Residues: CASSLRSTGTYNSPLHF.

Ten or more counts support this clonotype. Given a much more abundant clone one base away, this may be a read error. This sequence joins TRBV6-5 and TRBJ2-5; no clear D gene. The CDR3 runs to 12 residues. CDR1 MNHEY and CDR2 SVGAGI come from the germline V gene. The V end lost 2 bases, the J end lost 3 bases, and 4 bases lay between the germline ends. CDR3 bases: TGTGCCAGCAGTTACCCGAAAGAGACCCAGTACTTC. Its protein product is CASSYPKETQYF.

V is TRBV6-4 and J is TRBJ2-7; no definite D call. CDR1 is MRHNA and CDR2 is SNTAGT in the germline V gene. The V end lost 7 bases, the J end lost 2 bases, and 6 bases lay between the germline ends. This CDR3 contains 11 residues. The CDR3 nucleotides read TGTGCCAGCACGAGTCCCTACGAGCAGTACTTC. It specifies CASTSPYEQYF.

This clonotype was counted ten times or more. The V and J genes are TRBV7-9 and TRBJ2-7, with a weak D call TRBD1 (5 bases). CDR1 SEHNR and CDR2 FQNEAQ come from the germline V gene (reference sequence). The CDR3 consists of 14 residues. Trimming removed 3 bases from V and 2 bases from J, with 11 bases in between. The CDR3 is CASSFTGTTYEQYF. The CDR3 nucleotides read TGTGCCAGCAGCTTTACAGGAACCACCTACGAGCAGTACTTC.

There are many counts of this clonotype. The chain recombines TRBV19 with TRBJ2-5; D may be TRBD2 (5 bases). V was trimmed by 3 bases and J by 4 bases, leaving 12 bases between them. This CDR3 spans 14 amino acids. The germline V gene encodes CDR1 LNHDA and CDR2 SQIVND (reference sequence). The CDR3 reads CASSISMGRETQYF. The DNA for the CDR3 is TGTGCCAGTAGTATTAGCATGGGGAGAGAGACCCAGTACTTC.

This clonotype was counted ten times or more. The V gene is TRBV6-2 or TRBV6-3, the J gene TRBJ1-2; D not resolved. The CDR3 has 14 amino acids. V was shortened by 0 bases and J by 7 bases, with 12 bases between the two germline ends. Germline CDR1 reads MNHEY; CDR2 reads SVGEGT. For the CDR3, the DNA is TGTGCCAGCAGTTACTCGTTGCAGGCGGGTGGCTACACCTTC. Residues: CASSYSLQAGGYTF.

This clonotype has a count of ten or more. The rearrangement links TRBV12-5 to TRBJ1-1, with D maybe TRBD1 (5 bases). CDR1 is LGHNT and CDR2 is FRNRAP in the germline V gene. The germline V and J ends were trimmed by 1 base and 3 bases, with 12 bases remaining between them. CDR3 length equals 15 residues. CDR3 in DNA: TGTGCTAGTGGTTTGGCCAAGGGGAGGGACACTGAAGCTTTCTTT. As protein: CASGLAKGRDTEAFF.

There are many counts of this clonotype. CDR3 region: CASGLPSRDRYLEQYF. CDR3 sequence (DNA): TGTGCTAGTGGTTTGCCCTCCAGAGACAGGTACCTTGAGCAGTACTTC. The chain carries TRBV12-5 and TRBJ2-7; D possibly corresponds to TRBD1 (6 bases). CDR1 and CDR2 (germline): LGHNT, FRNRAP. Between the trimmed V and J ends, which lost 2 bases and 7 bases, there was a span of 21 bases. The CDR3 is 16 residues long.

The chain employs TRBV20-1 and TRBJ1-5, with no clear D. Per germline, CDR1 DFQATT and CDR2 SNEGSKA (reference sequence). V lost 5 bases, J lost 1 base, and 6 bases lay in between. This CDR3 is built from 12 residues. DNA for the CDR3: TGCAGTGCTTACGACAGCAATCAGCCCCAGCATTTT. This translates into CSAYDSNQPQHF.

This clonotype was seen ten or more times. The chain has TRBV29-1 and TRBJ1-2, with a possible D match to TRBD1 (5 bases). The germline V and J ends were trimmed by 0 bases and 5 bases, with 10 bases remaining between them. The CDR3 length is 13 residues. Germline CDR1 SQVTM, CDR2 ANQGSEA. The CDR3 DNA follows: TGCAGCGTTGAAGAAGGGACCCGGTATGGCTACACCTTC. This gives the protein CSVEEGTRYGYTF.